What follows are 27 T cell receptor beta chains derived from one specimen sequenced in a study of blood T cell repertoires in COVID-19 (dated by TCRdb to 2018 to 2020). The library was built by means of the immunoSEQ multiplex PCR assay. TCRdb limited this immuneACCESS table to in-frame rearrangements with V and J called. A share of clones is missing; checked studies link under half to unresolved V genes, and the rest is unexplained. This sample lists a few hundred thousand clones; roughly 91% were detected once. Clones ranked in the top ten supply 1.7% of the sample. The specimen sequenced was PBMCs or T cells enriched from blood (not recorded which). These receptors were collected from a woman aged 25 to 39 who had recovered from COVID-19.

V usage is TRBV7-2 and J usage is TRBJ2-7, with D possibly matching TRBD1 (6 bases). CDR1 and CDR2 (germline): SGHTA, FQGNSA. The CDR3 sequence is 14 residues long. V was clipped by 3 bases and J by 10 bases, with 19 bases between them. The DNA of the CDR3 is TGTGCCAGCAGCTTCTATACCACAGGGTCCCGCCAGTACTTC. Its protein product is CASSFYTTGSRQYF.

The rearrangement links TRBV11-2 to TRBJ1-1; D gene unclear. This CDR3 contains 14 residues. Trimming shortened V by 2 bases and J by 0 bases, and 7 bases separated the two germline ends. Germline V gene sequence: CDR1 SGHAT, CDR2 FQNNGV. This CDR3 is CASSLRGVNTEAFF. CDR3 in DNA: TGTGCCAGCAGCTTACGCGGGGTGAACACTGAAGCTTTCTTT.

The table lists this clone with many counts. The V and J genes are TRBV7-7 and TRBJ2-5; TRBD1 aligns across 9 bases. The J segment lost 5 bases and the V segment lost 5 bases, leaving 9 bases of the junction unmatched. CDR1 is SSHAT, CDR2 FNYEAQ, per germline (reference sequence). The CDR3 spans 15 residues. CDR3 amino acids: CASSLDTGGSETQYF. CDR3 sequence (DNA): TGTGCCAGCAGCCTAGACACAGGGGGCTCGGAGACCCAGTACTTC.

This clone was counted only a few times. This chain connects TRBV10-3 to TRBJ2-7, with unresolved D. The CDR3 runs to 12 residues. CDR1 is ENHRY and CDR2 is SYGVKD in the germline V gene. V was shortened by 8 bases and J by 2 bases, with 10 bases between the two germline ends. The CDR3 reads CAISTNTYEQYF. CDR3 DNA sequence: TGTGCCATCTCGACAAACACCTACGAGCAGTACTTC.

The rearrangement links TRBV29-1 to TRBJ1-1; D remains ambiguous. The CDR3 length is 12 residues. The V gene lost 5 bases and the J gene lost 0 bases, with 7 bases spanning the gap. Germline CDR1 reads SQVTM; CDR2 reads ANQGSEA. Here the CDR3 reads CSVSRMNTEAFF. CDR3 coding DNA: TGCAGCGTTTCTAGAATGAACACTGAAGCTTTCTTT.

There are a few counts of this clone. The chain uses TRBV30 and TRBJ1-2; D is uncertain. Germline loops: CDR1 GTSNPN, CDR2 SVGIG (reference sequence). Trimming took off 0 bases at V and 8 bases at J, with 13 bases between the two ends. This CDR3 has 13 residues. In DNA, the CDR3 is TGTGCCTGGAGTGTAAATTGGGAGGTGGGCTACACCTTC. It codes for CAWSVNWEVGYTF.

J is TRBJ2-5 and V is TRBV7-2, with 8 bases identical to TRBD1. Germline lookup yields CDR1 SGHTA and CDR2 FQGNSA. Trimming cost V 6 bases and J 2 bases; bases outside gene matches: 8. The CDR3 is made up of 15 amino acids. As DNA, the CDR3 is TGTGCCAGCAGGACAGGACAGGGAGGACAAGAGACCCAGTACTTC. This sequence encodes CASRTGQGGQETQYF.

The CDR3 protein is CATSDLGTRNEQFF. In DNA form, the CDR3 reads TGTGCCACCAGTGATTTGGGCACCCGCAATGAGCAGTTCTTC. The genes are TRBV24-1 and TRBJ2-1; no clear D gene. Germline V gene sequence: CDR1 KGHDR, CDR2 SFDVKD. Trimming removed 0 bases from V and 6 bases from J, with 8 bases in between. The CDR3 has 14 amino acids.

This chain connects TRBV19 to TRBJ1-5; no clear D gene. Trimming took off 7 bases at V and 0 bases at J, with 13 bases between the two ends. The CDR3 sequence is 15 residues long. Germline CDR1 and CDR2: LNHDA and SQIVND (reference sequence). CDR3 residues: CASTLRRNSNQPQHF. The DNA for the CDR3 is TGTGCCAGTACCTTGCGGCGCAATAGCAATCAGCCCCAGCATTTT.

V gene TRBV2 combines with J gene TRBJ1-2; D is possibly TRBD1 (6 bases). Germline V gene data show CDR1 as SNHLY and CDR2 as FYNNEI. This CDR3 spans 13 amino acids. Trimming left V 5 bases short and J 7 bases short, with 14 bases between. The CDR3 coding sequence is TGTGCCAGCAGTAAAGACCAGGGGTTTGGCTACACCTTC. It translates to CASSKDQGFGYTF.

This chain uses TRBV28 with TRBJ2-7; D remains unclear. This CDR3 has 13 residues. V was trimmed by 2 bases and J by 0 bases, leaving 5 bases between them. Per germline, CDR1 MDHEN and CDR2 SYDVKM. The CDR3 sequence is CASSLRPSYEQYF. The CDR3 region has the DNA TGTGCCAGCAGTTTACGTCCCTCCTACGAGCAGTACTTC.

The V call is TRBV7-8, the J call TRBJ2-1, with D hard to call. The CDR3 sequence is 16 residues long. V lost 1 base and J lost 4, with 14 bases in between. Germline-derived CDR1 and CDR2 are SGHVS and FQNEAQ. CDR3 in DNA: TGTGCCAGCAGCTTAGTCGGTCGGCACTATTACAATGAGCAGTTCTTC. It specifies CASSLVGRHYYNEQFF. The full variable domain, rest sourced from reference TRBV7-8 and TRBJ2-1, is GAGVSQSPRYKVAKRGQDVALRCDPISGHVSLFWYQQALGQGPEFLTYFQNEAQLDKSGLPSDRFFAERPEGSVSTLKIQRTQQEDSAVYLCASSLVGRHYYNEQFFGPGTRLTVL.

This clone was observed many times. The chain combines TRBV10-3 with TRBJ2-1; D is possibly TRBD2 (6 bases). Trimming stripped 6 bases from V and 8 bases from J, with 17 bases between. The CDR3 sequence is 14 residues long. Germline V gene data show CDR1 as ENHRY and CDR2 as SYGVKD. Written as DNA, the CDR3 is TGTGCCATCAGGCCGGGAGAAACAAAGGATGAGCAGTTCTTC. The encoded protein is CAIRPGETKDEQFF.

The rearrangement uses TRBV11-3 and TRBJ2-5; 16 bases are shared with TRBD2. The trim removed 5 bases at V and 1 base at J, leaving 4 bases unmatched. CDR1 and CDR2 from the germline V gene are SGHNT and YENEEA. CDR3 length: 17 amino acids. The CDR3 loop is CASSPGLAGGTQETQYF. The CDR3 nucleotides read TGTGCCAGCAGCCCGGGACTAGCGGGGGGGACCCAAGAGACCCAGTACTTC.

This chain uses TRBV7-2 with TRBJ2-7; no definite D call. Germline CDR1 SGHTA, CDR2 FQGNSA. Trimming stripped 1 base from V and 3 bases from J, with 10 bases between. The CDR3 runs to 14 residues. The CDR3 bases are TGTGCCAGCAGCTTAGGGAGCCCGAACTACGAGCAGTACTTC. Translated: CASSLGSPNYEQYF. The full variable domain, rest sourced from reference TRBV7-2 and TRBJ2-7, is GAGVSQSPSNKVTEKGKDVELRCDPISGHTALYWYRQSLGQGLEFLIYFQGNSAPDKSGLPSDRFSAERTGGSVSTLTIQRTQQEDSAVYLCASSLGSPNYEQYFGPGTRLTVT.

This clone was seen a single time. The chain joins TRBV21-1 to TRBJ2-6; TRBD1 is the table's D call and was not checked against the DNA. TRBV21-1 is recorded as a pseudogene. This CDR3 is built from 21 residues. The CDR3 DNA reads as TGTGCCAGCAGCTCGCCCCCGACAGGGGGCATATCCCCCTCTGGGGCCAACGTCCTGACTTTC. Residues: CASSSPPTGGISPSGANVLTF.

This clone showed up just once. CDR3 in amino acids: CSASYSNQPQHF. DNA of the CDR3: TGCAGTGCTAGTTATAGCAATCAGCCCCAGCATTTT. V usage is TRBV20-1 and J usage is TRBJ1-5; no clear D. CDR1 and CDR2 (germline): DFQATT, SNEGSKA (reference sequence). V dropped 3 bases and J dropped 0 bases, with 3 bases sitting between them. CDR3 length: 12 residues.

This clone was recorded once. The chain links TRBV29-1 to TRBJ2-1, with 12 bases aligning to TRBD2. Per the germline V gene, CDR1 is SQVTM and CDR2 is ANQGSEA. Unmatched junction bases numbered 9, after V lost 4 bases and J lost 8 bases. The CDR3 totals 15 residues. CDR3 nucleotides: TGCAGCGTTGGACTAGCGGGGGCGTGGAGGGATGAGCAGTTCTTC. It yields the protein CSVGLAGAWRDEQFF.

This clone was found once. The junction differs from germline at one of its ends, possibly a read error. The J gene is TRBJ1-6, the V gene TRBV15; D gene ambiguous. Germline V lookup: CDR1 LNHNV, CDR2 YYDKDF (reference sequence). The CDR3 sequence is 14 residues long. This CDR3 is CATSRAGYSSPLHF. As DNA, the CDR3 is TGTGCCACCAGCAGAGCGGGTTATAGTTCACCCCTCCACTTT.

Here the CDR3 reads CASSLLGTLAGELFF. Here the CDR3 DNA reads TGTGCCAGCAGCCTTCTCGGGACACTTGCCGGGGAGCTGTTTTTT. The chain recombines TRBV27 with TRBJ2-2, with a weak D call TRBD1 (6 bases). Trimming removed 6 bases at V and 6 bases at J, with 17 bases between. The length of the CDR3 is 15 residues. CDR1 MNHEY and CDR2 SMNVEV come from the germline V gene (reference sequence).

The chain is built from TRBV5-1 and TRBJ2-5, with D possibly matching TRBD1 (5 bases). Trimming left V 6 bases short and J 0 bases short, with 12 bases between. The germline V gene has CDR1 SGHRS and CDR2 YFSETQ. The CDR3 covers 14 residues. The CDR3 loop reads CASTRVDYQETQYF. The CDR3 nucleotides are TGCGCCAGCACCAGGGTAGACTACCAAGAGACCCAGTACTTC.

This chain uses TRBV7-3 with TRBJ2-7, with D unclear. Trimming shortened V by 1 base and J by 5 bases, and 9 bases separated the two germline ends. CDR1 and CDR2 from the germline V gene are SGHTA and FQGTGA. There are 13 residues in the CDR3. CDR3 sequence (DNA): TGTGCCAGCAGCTTAAGTGGCACCCACGAGCAGTACTTC. Residues: CASSLSGTHEQYF.

V is TRBV6-5 and J is TRBJ2-1; D uncertain. Germline CDR1 is MNHEY and CDR2 is SVGAGI. The CDR3 length is 13 residues. V shed 0 bases and J shed 7 bases, with 7 bases lying between them. DNA of the CDR3: TGTGCCAGCAGTTACTCCCCCCAGAATGAGCAGTTCTTC. Protein product: CASSYSPQNEQFF.

This clone was found a few times. The gene calls are TRBV2 and TRBJ2-7; TRBD1 is a possible D gene (5 bases). CDR1 and CDR2 from the germline V gene are SNHLY and FYNNEI. V was pared by 6 bases and J by 5 bases, with 17 bases between. The CDR3 has 14 amino acids. CDR3 amino acids: CASSREALFNEQYF. The CDR3 DNA reads TGTGCCAGCAGCAGGGAAGCACTATTTAACGAGCAGTACTTC.

V gene TRBV7-9 combines with J gene TRBJ2-2; D is possibly TRBD1 (6 bases). V lost 1 base, J lost 6 bases, and 12 bases lay in between. CDR3 length: 15 amino acids. From germline, CDR1 is SEHNR and CDR2 FQNEAQ (reference sequence). In DNA, the CDR3 is TGTGCCAGCAGCTTAGGCGCAGGGGATTCCGGGGAGCTGTTTTTT. Amino acids: CASSLGAGDSGELFF.

The chain carries TRBV3-1 (or the pseudogene TRBV3-2) and TRBJ2-7, with TRBD1 matching over 9 bases. V lost 2 bases, J lost 2 bases, and 13 bases stayed unmatched. The CDR3 runs to 18 residues. CDR1 and CDR2 (germline): LGHDT, YNNKEL (reference sequence). In DNA form, the CDR3 reads TGTGCCAGCAGCCAAACAGGGGGCGCAGGATCTAAGGCCTACGAGCAGTACTTC. This gives the protein CASSQTGGAGSKAYEQYF.

The genes are TRBV28 and TRBJ1-5, with 7 bases that match TRBD1. The V segment lost 6 bases and the J segment 7 bases; nucleotides outside the gene matches: 12. The CDR3 runs 15 residues. CDR1 MDHEN and CDR2 SYDVKM come from the germline V gene. The CDR3 loop is CASSYKDRVRQPQHF. The CDR3 region has the DNA TGTGCCAGCAGCTACAAAGACAGGGTCCGCCAGCCCCAGCATTTT. The full variable domain, in which reference TRBV28 and TRBJ1-5 provide the parts outside the CDR3, is DVKVTQSSRYLVKRTGEKVFLECVQDMDHENMFWYRQDPGLGLRLIYFSYDVKMKEKGDIPEGYSVSREKKERFSLILESASTNQTSMYLCASSYKDRVRQPQHFGDGTRLSIL.